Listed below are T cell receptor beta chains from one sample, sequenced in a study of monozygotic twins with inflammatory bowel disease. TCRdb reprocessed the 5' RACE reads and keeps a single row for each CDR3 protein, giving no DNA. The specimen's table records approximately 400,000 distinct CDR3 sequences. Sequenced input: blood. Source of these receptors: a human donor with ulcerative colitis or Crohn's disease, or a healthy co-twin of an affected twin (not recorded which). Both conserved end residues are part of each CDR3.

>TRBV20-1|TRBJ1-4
CSAPTRVGEKLFF
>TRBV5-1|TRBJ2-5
CASSWTSEETQYF
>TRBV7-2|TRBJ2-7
CASSLEQHYHEQYF
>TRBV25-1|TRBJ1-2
CASSPYGQVYGYTF
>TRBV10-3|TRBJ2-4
CAISSGGAKNIQYF
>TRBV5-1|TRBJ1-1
CASSLDPVNTEAFF
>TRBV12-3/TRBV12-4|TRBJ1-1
CVSNEAGRVGVTEAFF
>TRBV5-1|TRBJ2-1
CASSPGGSSYNEQFF
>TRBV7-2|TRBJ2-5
CASSLGRLAGGFGETQYF
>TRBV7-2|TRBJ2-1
CASSPQRSLYNEQFF
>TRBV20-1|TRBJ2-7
CSARRGRTESSYEQYF
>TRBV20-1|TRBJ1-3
CSARSFSPGNTIYF
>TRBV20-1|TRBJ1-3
CSAGPSDRPRNTIYF
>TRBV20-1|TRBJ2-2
CSAFDGKGAGELFF
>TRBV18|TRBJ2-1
CASYSATGGLGSYNEQFF
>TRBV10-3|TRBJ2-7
CAIRGTSGYEQYF
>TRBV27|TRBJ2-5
CASSLAGGATETQYF
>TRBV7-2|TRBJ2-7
CASSLEVWGEQYF
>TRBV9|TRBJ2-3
CASSVAGLGGFTDTQYF
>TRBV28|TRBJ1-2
CASSLSGQQGYTF